The 14 T cell receptor beta chains in this list originate from one sample, sequenced in a study of shared clonotypes between healthy human individuals. Sequenced by immunoSEQ multiplex PCR; TCRdb stores in-frame clones only, minus some. The sample lists about 2,500,000 clones; approximately 90% were seen once. The sample taken for sequencing was naive CD4+ T cells sorted from blood. Documented subset: CD45RA+ positively selected. Source of these receptors: a man aged 18 to 29 in good health.

Comments on this clone: The junction shows a germline mismatch at one end, possibly a read error. The chain recombines TRBV12-5 with TRBJ2-7, with TRBD2 matching 13 bases. Germline CDR1 reads LGHNT; CDR2 reads FRNRAP. CDR3 length: 19 amino acids. The CDR3: CASALVPPPLAGGPNEQYF. CDR3 coding DNA: TGTGCTAGTGCTTTGGTCCCACCCCCACTAGCGGGAGGGCCCAACGAGCAGTACTTC. Full variable domain (outside the CDR3, taken from reference TRBV12-5 and TRBJ2-7): DARVTQTPRHKVTEMGQEVTMRCQPILGHNTVFWYRQTMMQGLELLAYFRNRAPLDDSGMPKDRFSAEMPDATLATLKIQPSEPRDSAVYFCASALVPPPLAGGPNEQYFGPGTRLTVT.

The gene calls are TRBV2 and TRBJ2-2, with 14 bases aligning to TRBD2. The length of the CDR3 is 15 residues. V shed 6 bases and J 4 bases; nucleotides not matched to a gene: 1. CDR1 and CDR2 from the germline V gene are SNHLY and FYNNEI. CDR3 in DNA: TGTGCCAGCAGGGGGACTAGCGGGGGCACCGGGGAGCTGTTTTTT. This sequence encodes CASRGTSGGTGELFF.

This rearrangement joins TRBV6-6 to TRBJ2-3; no clear D gene. The CDR3 runs to 13 residues. Germline V CDR1 and CDR2: MNHNY, SVGAGI (reference sequence). V lost 6 bases to trimming and J lost 4 bases, with 11 bases between them. The CDR3 DNA sequence: TGTGCCAGCAGCGCTATGGATTCAGATACGCAGTATTTT. Protein: CASSAMDSDTQYF.

V and J are TRBV10-3 and TRBJ2-3; 12 positions agree with TRBD2. The CDR3 is made up of 15 amino acids. V lost 0 bases to trimming and J lost 13 bases; unmatched junction nucleotides: 8. CDR1 ENHRY and CDR2 SYGVKD come from the germline V gene. Written as DNA, the CDR3 is TGTGCCATCAGTGAGTCGGGGCTAGCGGGGGGGCCGAAGTATTTT. This codes for CAISESGLAGGPKYF.

The V and J genes are TRBV12-5 and TRBJ1-5; D gene uncertain. Trimming cost V 0 bases and J 3 bases, with 15 bases left between them. In germline, CDR1 is LGHNT, CDR2 FRNRAP. CDR3 length: 17 amino acids. This chain's CDR3 is CASGLVLTQVVNQPQHF. Here the CDR3 DNA reads TGTGCTAGTGGTTTGGTACTTACCCAGGTGGTCAATCAGCCCCAGCATTTT.

The rearrangement links TRBV30 to TRBJ2-3; no firm D call. This CDR3 is built from 14 residues. Germline values: CDR1 GTSNPN, CDR2 SVGIG (reference sequence). The V gene lost 0 bases and the J gene lost 2 bases, with 9 bases spanning the gap. In nucleotides, the CDR3 is TGTGCCTGGAGTGTCGGAGTTCTCACAGATACGCAGTATTTT. Amino acid sequence: CAWSVGVLTDTQYF.

The gene calls are TRBV25-1 and TRBJ2-3; the D gene is possibly TRBD2 (6 bases). Looked up from germline, CDR1 is MGHDK and CDR2 is SYGVNS. The V end lost 4 bases, the J end lost 11 bases, and 16 bases lay between the germline ends. CDR3 length: 13 amino acids. This CDR3 is CASSVLEGLVQYF. The CDR3 DNA sequence: TGTGCCAGCAGTGTTTTGGAGGGCCTGGTGCAGTATTTT.

The count of this clone is one. The chain employs TRBV6-6 and TRBJ2-1, with D perhaps assigned TRBD1 or TRBD2 (5 bases each). Germline V gives CDR1 MNHNY, CDR2 SVGAGI (reference sequence). Trimming took 1 base from V and 9 from J, leaving 10 bases between them. This CDR3 comprises 13 residues. The CDR3 loop is CASSYYRDAEQFF. As DNA, the CDR3 is TGTGCCAGCAGTTACTATCGGGACGCTGAGCAGTTCTTC.

There are a few counts of this clone. The rearrangement links TRBV18 to TRBJ1-1; TRBD1 might be the D (5 bases). CDR1 is KGHSH and CDR2 is LQKENI in the germline V gene. The CDR3 extends over 13 amino acids. The V gene lost 6 bases and the J gene lost 4 bases, with 12 bases spanning the gap. Written as DNA, the CDR3 is TGTGCCAGCTCCCACCCGGGGGTCACTGAAGCTTTCTTT. It translates to CASSHPGVTEAFF.

This clone was seen just once. The rearrangement uses TRBV7-3 and TRBJ2-1; D remains unclear. The CDR3 covers 13 residues. Germline V gene sequence: CDR1 SGHTA, CDR2 FQGTGA. Trimming took off 2 bases at V and 10 bases at J, with 12 bases between the two ends. In DNA form, the CDR3 reads TGTGCCAGCAGCTTATCGCCTGGGGTGGAGCAGTTCTTC. Encoded protein: CASSLSPGVEQFF.

The V gene is TRBV28, the J gene TRBJ2-7; weak D call: TRBD1 (6 bases). The germline gives CDR1 MDHEN, CDR2 SYDVKM. The CDR3 length is 15 residues. Trimming left V 2 bases short and J 0 bases short, with 11 bases between. The CDR3 here is CASSLEGVGSYEQYF. CDR3 nucleotide sequence: TGTGCCAGCAGTTTAGAGGGGGTAGGCTCCTACGAGCAGTACTTC.

The chain recombines TRBV5-1 with TRBJ2-5; TRBD2 aligns across 11 bases. CDR1 is SGHRS, CDR2 YFSETQ, per germline. The trim removed 0 bases at V and 2 bases at J, leaving 3 bases unmatched. The CDR3 is 16 amino acids. The CDR3 coding sequence is TGCGCCAGCAGCTTGGAATCTAGCGGGGGGCAAGAGACCCAGTACTTC. It translates to CASSLESSGGQETQYF.

The J gene is TRBJ2-7, the V gene TRBV6-6, with 15 bases fitting TRBD2. Per germline, CDR1 MNHNY and CDR2 SVGAGI (reference sequence). V was clipped by 4 bases and J by 6 bases; unmatched bases: 4. The CDR3 loop spans 15 amino acids. The CDR3 nucleotides read TGTGCCAGCAGTTCCCCGGGACTAGCGGGAGGCGAGCAGTACTTC. Its protein product is CASSSPGLAGGEQYF.

CDR3 DNA sequence: TGTGCCACCAGCAGAGAAGGGCCCCCAGCCAATGAGCAGTTCTTC. Encoded protein: CATSREGPPANEQFF. The chain has TRBV15 and TRBJ2-1; D is uncertain. The CDR3 contains 15 residues. V was pared by 0 bases and J by 6 bases, with 12 bases between. Germline CDR1 is LNHNV and CDR2 is YYDKDF (reference sequence).